This TCR beta chain stems from a study of cytomegalovirus exposure and HLA in healthy donors. Whole-study findings and limits: The classifier reportedly diagnosed cytomegalovirus status with high specificity and sensitivity. Associated with cytomegalovirus, according to the listing, were 150 to 200 TCR beta chains.

The V end lost 1 base, the J end lost 4 bases, and 11 bases lay between the germline ends. The CDR3 runs to 14 residues. Germline-derived CDR1 and CDR2 are SGHRS and YFSETQ. Researchers ran the PCR with 60 Vbeta and 13 Jbeta primers. Produced via immunoSEQ multiplex PCR; TCRdb's table is partial and in-frame only. Altogether 100,000 to 150,000 clones are present, approximately 82% being singletons, with the ten largest covering 20%. This clone was recorded only once. Its cognate antigen is unknown. The sequencing sample was made of PBMCs. The chain is built from TRBV5-1 and TRBJ1-1; D perhaps matches TRBD1 (6 bases). This TCR derives from a man aged 18-30 years in good health and CMV-seropositive. CDR3 loop: CASSLSQGFTEAFF. In nucleotides, the CDR3 is TGCGCCAGCAGCTTGTCCCAGGGGTTCACTGAAGCTTTCTTT.